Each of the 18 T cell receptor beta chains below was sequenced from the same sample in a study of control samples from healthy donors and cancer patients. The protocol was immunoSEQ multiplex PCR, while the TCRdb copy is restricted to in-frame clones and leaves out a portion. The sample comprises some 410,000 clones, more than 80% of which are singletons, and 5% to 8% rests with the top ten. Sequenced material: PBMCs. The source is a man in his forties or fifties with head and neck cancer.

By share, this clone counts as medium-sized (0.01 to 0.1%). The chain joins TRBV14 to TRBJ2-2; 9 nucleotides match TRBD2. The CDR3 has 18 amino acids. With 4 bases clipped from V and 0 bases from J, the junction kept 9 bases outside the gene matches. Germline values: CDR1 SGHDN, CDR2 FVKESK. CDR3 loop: CASSLVGSSGANTGELFF. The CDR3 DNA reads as TGTGCCAGCAGCCTTGTGGGATCTAGCGGGGCGAACACCGGGGAGCTGTTTTTT.

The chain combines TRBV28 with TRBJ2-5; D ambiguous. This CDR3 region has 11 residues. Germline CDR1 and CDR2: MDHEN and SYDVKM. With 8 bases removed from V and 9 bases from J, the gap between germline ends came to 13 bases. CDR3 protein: CASLSLSAQYF. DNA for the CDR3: TGTGCCAGCCTTTCCCTCTCGGCCCAGTACTTC.

The CDR3 here is CASSPRLGRGYTF. The CDR3 coding sequence is TGTGCCAGCAGCCCTAGACTGGGGAGAGGCTACACCTTC. This chain joins TRBV3-1 (or the pseudogene TRBV3-2) and TRBJ1-2; D call uncertain. The CDR3 extends over 13 amino acids. Germline CDR1 and CDR2: LGHDT and YNNKEL (reference sequence). V lost 4 bases and J 8 bases, leaving 14 bases between the germline ends.

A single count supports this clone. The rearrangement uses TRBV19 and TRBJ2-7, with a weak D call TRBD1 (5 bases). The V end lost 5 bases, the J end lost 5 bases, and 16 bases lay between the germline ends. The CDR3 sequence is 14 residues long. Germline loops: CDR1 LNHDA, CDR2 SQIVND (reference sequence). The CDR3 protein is CASSSRVRGDEQYF. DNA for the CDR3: TGTGCCAGTAGTTCCCGGGTTAGGGGCGACGAGCAGTACTTC.

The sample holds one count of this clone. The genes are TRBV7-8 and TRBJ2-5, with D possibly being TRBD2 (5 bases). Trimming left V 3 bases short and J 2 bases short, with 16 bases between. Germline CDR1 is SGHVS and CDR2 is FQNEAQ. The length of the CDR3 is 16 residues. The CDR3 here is CASSFLAGKQQETQYF. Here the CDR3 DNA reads TGTGCCAGCAGCTTTCTGGCCGGGAAACAACAAGAGACCCAGTACTTC.

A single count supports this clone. CDR3 in amino acids: CASSLEGHNSPLHF. CDR3 DNA: TGCGCCAGCAGCTTGGAGGGGCATAATTCACCCCTCCACTTT. This sequence joins TRBV5-1 and TRBJ1-6; D may be TRBD1 (5 bases). The CDR3 runs to 14 residues. Germline V gives CDR1 SGHRS, CDR2 YFSETQ. V was shortened by 0 bases and J by 5 bases, with 6 bases between the two germline ends.

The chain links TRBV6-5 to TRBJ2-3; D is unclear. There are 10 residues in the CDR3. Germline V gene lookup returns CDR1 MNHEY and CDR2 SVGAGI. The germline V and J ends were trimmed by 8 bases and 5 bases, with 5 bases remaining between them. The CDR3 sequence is CASGEDTQYF. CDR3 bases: TGTGCCAGCGGGGAAGATACGCAGTATTTT.

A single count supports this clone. CDR3 region: CASSQESAGANTGELFF. CDR3 DNA: TGCGCCAGCAGCCAGGAGTCGGCGGGAGCGAACACCGGGGAGCTGTTTTTT. This sequence joins TRBV4-1 and TRBJ2-2, with 7 positions matching TRBD2. Germline V lookup: CDR1 MGHRA, CDR2 YSYEKL. CDR3 length: 17 residues. V was pared by 3 bases and J by 0 bases, with 7 bases of the junction left unmatched.

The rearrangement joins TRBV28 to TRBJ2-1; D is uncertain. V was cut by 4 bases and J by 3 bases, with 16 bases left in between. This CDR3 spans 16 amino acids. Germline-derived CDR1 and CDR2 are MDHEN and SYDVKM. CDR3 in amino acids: CASSSPSGVGYNEQFF. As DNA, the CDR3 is TGTGCCAGCAGTTCCCCTTCTGGGGTCGGCTACAATGAGCAGTTCTTC.

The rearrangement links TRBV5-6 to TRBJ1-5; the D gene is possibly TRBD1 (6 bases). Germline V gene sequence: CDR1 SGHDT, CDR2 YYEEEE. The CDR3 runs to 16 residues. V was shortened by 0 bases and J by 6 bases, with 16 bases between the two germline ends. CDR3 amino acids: CASSLGGGYPTQPQHF. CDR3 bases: TGTGCCAGCAGCTTGGGAGGGGGTTACCCAACTCAGCCCCAGCATTTT.

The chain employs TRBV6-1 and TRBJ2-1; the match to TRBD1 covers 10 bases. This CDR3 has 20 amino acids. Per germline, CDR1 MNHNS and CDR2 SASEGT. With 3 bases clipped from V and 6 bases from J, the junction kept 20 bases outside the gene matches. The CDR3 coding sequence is TGTGCCAGCAGTGAGCCGGGACAGGGGTCCTTATTGGGACAGGGCAATGAGCAGTTCTTC. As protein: CASSEPGQGSLLGQGNEQFF.

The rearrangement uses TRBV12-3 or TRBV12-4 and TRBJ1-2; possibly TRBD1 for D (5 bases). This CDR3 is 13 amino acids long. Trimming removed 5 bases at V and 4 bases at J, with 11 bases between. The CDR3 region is CASSVLGGYGYTF. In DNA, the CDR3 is TGTGCCAGCAGTGTTTTGGGGGGCTATGGCTACACCTTC.

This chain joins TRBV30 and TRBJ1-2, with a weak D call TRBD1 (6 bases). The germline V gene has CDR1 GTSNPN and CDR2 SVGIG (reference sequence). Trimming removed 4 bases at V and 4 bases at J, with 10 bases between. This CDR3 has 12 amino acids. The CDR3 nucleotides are TGTGCCTGGACCCTAGGGGGCTATGGCTACACCTTC. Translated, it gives CAWTLGGYGYTF.

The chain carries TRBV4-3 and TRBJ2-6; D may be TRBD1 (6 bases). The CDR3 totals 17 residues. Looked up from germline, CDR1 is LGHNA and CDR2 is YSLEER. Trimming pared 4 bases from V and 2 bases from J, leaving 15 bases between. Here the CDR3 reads CASSPSNPGAGANVLTF. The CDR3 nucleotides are TGCGCCAGCAGCCCATCTAACCCAGGGGCTGGGGCCAACGTCCTGACTTTC.

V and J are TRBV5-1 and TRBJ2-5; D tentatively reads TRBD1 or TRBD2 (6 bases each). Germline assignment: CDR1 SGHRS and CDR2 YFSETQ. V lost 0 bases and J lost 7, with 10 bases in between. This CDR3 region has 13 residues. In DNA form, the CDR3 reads TGCGCCAGCAGCTTGGACAGGGAGGTGACCCAGTACTTC. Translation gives CASSLDREVTQYF.

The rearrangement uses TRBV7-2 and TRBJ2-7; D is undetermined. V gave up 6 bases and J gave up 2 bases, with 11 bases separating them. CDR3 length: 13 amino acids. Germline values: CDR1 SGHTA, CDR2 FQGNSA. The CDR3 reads CASSSSSTYEQYF. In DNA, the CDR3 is TGTGCCAGCAGTTCGAGTTCAACCTACGAGCAGTACTTC. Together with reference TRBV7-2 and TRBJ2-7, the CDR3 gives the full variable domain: GAGVSQSPSNKVTEKGKDVELRCDPISGHTALYWYRQSLGQGLEFLIYFQGNSAPDKSGLPSDRFSAERTGGSVSTLTIQRTQQEDSAVYLCASSSSSTYEQYFGPGTRLTVT.

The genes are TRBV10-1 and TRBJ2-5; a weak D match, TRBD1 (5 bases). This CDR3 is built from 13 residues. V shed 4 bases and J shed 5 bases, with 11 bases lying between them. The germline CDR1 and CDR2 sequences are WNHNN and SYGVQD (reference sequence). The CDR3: CASSVGARETQYF. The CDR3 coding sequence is TGCGCCAGCAGTGTAGGGGCGCGGGAGACCCAGTACTTC.

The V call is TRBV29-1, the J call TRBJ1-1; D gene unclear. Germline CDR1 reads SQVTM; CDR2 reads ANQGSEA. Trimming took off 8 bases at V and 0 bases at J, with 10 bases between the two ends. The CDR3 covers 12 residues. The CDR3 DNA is TGCAGCCCCAGACGGTTGAACACTGAAGCTTTCTTT. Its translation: CSPRRLNTEAFF.